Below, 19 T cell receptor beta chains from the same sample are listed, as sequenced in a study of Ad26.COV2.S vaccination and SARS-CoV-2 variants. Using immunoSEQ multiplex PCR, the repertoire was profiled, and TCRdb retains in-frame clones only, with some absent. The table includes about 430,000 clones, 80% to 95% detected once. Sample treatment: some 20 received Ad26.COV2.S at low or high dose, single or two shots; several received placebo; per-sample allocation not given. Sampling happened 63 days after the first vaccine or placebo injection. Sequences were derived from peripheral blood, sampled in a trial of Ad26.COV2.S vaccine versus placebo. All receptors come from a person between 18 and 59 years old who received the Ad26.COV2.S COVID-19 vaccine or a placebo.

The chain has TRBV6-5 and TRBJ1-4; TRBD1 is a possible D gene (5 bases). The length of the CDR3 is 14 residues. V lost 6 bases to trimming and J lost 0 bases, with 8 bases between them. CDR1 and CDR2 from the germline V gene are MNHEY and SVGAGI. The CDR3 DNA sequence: TGTGCCAGCAGACTGACAGCAACTAATGAAAAACTGTTTTTT. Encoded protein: CASRLTATNEKLFF.

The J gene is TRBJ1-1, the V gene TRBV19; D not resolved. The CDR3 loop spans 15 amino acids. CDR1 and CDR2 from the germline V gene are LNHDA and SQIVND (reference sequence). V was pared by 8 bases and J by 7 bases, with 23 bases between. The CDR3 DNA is TGTGCCAGTCGTCCAACCCAAATACAGCCAAATGAAGCTTTCTTT. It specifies CASRPTQIQPNEAFF.

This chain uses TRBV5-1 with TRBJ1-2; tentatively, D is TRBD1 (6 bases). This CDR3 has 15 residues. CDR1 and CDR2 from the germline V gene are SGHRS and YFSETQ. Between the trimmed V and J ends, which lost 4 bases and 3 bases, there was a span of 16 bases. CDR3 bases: TGCGCCAGCAGCCTCCTACAGGGTTTGGACTATGGCTACACCTTC. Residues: CASSLLQGLDYGYTF.

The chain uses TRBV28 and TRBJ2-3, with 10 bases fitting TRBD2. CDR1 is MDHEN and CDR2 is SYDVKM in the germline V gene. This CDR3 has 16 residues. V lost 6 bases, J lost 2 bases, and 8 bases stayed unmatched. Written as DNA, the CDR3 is TGTGCCAGCAGCCCCCTAGCGGGAGTTTCCACAGATACGCAGTATTTT. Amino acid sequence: CASSPLAGVSTDTQYF.

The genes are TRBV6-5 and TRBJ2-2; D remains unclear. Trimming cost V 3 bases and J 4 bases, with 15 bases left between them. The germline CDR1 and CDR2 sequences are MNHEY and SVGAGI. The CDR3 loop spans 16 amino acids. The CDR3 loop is CASSYRLFRSTGELFF. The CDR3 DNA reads TGTGCCAGCAGTTATAGACTTTTCCGGAGCACCGGGGAGCTGTTTTTT.

CDR3 sequence (DNA): TGTGCCACCAGCGGAGGGGGCAATGAGCAGTTCTTC. Translated, it gives CATSGGGNEQFF. The J gene is TRBJ2-1, the V gene TRBV15; D possibly uses TRBD1 or TRBD2 (6 bases each). The CDR3 sequence is 12 residues long. The V end lost 5 bases, the J end lost 6 bases, and 8 bases lay between the germline ends. Germline V lookup: CDR1 LNHNV, CDR2 YYDKDF (reference sequence).

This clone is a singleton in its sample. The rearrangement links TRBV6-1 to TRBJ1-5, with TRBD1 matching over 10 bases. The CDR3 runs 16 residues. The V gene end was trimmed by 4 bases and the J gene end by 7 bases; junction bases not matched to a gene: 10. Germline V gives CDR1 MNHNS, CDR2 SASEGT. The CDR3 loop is CASSASTGGAGQPQHF. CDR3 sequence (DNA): TGTGCCAGCAGTGCCTCGACAGGGGGCGCCGGGCAGCCCCAGCATTTT.

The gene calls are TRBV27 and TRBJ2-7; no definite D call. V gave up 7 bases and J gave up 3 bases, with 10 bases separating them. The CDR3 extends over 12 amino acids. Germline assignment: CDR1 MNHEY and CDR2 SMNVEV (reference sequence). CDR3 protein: CASTSRFYEQYF. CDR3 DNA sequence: TGTGCCAGCACATCTCGATTCTACGAGCAGTACTTC.

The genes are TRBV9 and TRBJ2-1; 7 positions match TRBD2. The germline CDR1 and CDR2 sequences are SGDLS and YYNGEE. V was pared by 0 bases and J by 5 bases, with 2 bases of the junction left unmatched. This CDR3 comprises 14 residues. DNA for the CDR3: TGTGCCAGCAGCGTAGGAACTAGCGACAATGAGCAGTTCTTC. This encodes CASSVGTSDNEQFF.

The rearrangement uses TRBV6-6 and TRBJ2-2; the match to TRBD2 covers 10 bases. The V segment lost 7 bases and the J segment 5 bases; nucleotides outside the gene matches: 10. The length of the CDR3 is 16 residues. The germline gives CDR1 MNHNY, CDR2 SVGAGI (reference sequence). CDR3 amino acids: CASTDLAGDQTGELFF. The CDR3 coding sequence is TGTGCCAGCACCGATCTAGCGGGAGATCAGACCGGGGAGCTGTTTTTT.

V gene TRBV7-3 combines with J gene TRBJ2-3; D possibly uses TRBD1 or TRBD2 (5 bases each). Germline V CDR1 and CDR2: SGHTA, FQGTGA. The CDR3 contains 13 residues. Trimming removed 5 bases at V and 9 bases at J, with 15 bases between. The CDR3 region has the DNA TGTGCCAGCAGCCTTAGGCTGGGGGACACGCAGTATTTT. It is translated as CASSLRLGDTQYF.

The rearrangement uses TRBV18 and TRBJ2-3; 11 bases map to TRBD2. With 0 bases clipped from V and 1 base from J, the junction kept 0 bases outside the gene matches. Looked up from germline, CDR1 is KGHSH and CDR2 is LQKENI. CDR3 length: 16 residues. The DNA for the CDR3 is TGTGCCAGCTCACCACCGGGACTAGCGGGCACAGATACGCAGTATTTT. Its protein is CASSPPGLAGTDTQYF.

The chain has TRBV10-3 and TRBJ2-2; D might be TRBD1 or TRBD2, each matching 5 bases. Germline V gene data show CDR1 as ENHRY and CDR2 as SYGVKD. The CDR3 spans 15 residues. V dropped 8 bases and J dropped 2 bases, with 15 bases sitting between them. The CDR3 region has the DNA TGTGCCATCGGCGCCGTGGGGGTAAACACCGGGGAGCTGTTTTTT. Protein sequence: CAIGAVGVNTGELFF.

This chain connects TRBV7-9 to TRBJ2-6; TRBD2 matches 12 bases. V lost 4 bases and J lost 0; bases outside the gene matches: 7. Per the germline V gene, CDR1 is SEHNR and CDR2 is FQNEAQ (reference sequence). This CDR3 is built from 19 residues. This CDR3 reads CASSSSGRVQDSGANVLTF. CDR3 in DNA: TGTGCCAGCAGCTCTAGCGGGAGGGTCCAAGACTCTGGGGCCAACGTCCTGACTTTC. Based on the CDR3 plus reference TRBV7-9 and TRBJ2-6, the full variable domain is DTGVSQNPRHKITKRGQNVTFRCDPISEHNRLYWYRQTLGQGPEFLTYFQNEAQLEKSRLLSDRFSAERPKGSFSTLEIQRTEQGDSAMYLCASSSSGRVQDSGANVLTFGAGSRLTVL.

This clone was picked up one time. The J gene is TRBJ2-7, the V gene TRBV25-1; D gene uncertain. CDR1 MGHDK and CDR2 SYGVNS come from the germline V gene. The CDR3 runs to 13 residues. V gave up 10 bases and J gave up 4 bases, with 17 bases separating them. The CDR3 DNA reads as TGTGCCATAGGGCGAGGTGGAGTATACGAGCAGTACTTC. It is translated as CAIGRGGVYEQYF.

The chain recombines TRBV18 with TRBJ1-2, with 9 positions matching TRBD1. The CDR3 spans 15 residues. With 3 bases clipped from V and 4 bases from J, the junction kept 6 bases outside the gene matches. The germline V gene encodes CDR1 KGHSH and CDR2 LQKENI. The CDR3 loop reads CASSPPGTGSYGYTF. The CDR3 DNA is TGTGCCAGCTCACCGCCCGGGACAGGGAGCTATGGCTACACCTTC.

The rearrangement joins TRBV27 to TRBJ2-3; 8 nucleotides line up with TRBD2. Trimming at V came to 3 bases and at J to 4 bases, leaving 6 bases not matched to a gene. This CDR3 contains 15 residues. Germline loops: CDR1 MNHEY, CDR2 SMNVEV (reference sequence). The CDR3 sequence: CASSFRSGSSDTQYF. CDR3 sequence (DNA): TGTGCCAGCAGTTTCCGGAGCGGGAGCTCAGATACGCAGTATTTT.

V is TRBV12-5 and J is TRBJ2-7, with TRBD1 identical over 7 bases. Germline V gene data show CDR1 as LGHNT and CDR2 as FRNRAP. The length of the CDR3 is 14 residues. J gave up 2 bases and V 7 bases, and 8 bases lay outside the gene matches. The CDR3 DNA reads TGTGCTAGTGCTCGCCGGGACAGAGCCTACGAGCAGTACTTC. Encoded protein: CASARRDRAYEQYF.

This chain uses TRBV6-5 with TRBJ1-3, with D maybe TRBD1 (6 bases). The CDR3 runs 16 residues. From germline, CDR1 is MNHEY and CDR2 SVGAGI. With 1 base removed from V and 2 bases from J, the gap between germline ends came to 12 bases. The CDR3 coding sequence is TGTGCCAGCAGTTACTTACAGGGACCAGCTGGAAACACCATATATTTT. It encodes CASSYLQGPAGNTIYF.